This T cell receptor (beta chain) was sequenced for a study of blood T cell repertoires in COVID-19. The wider study: Italy, Spain and the United States were the sources of the convalescent and acute COVID-19 samples. PBMCs, B-cell-depleted T cells, or T cells provided the cDNA or gDNA that made up the material.

Produced via immunoSEQ multiplex PCR; TCRdb's table is partial and in-frame only. This table has about 95,000 clones, more than 65% appearing once. With V trimmed by 2 bases and J by 4 bases, 9 bases remained unmatched. Germline values: CDR1 SGHRS, CDR2 YFSETQ. The CDR3 spans 17 residues. The chain uses TRBV5-1 and TRBJ2-3; 11 bases fit TRBD2. This receptor was obtained from an elderly man with active or convalescent COVID-19. The material sequenced was peripheral blood. CDR3 sequence (DNA): TGCGCCAGCAGCTTTGTAGCGGGGGGGCCGATCGCAGATACGCAGTATTTT. This encodes CASSFVAGGPIADTQYF.